This T cell receptor (beta chain) was found in a study of cytomegalovirus exposure and HLA in healthy donors. Primers for the PCR totalled 60 Vbeta and 13 Jbeta. Sequencing was performed with immunoSEQ multiplex PCR; in TCRdb, only in-frame clones are kept and a portion is missing. The sample contains under 200,000 clones, around 85% of which appear only once. Study-wide findings and caveats: Previously analyzed data showed that most TCR beta V segments were productive at a frequency of about 90% or about 30%.

Notes on this clone: Its target is unknown.

Germline trimming cut 1 base from V and 3 bases from J; bases unmatched to any gene: 3. The length of the CDR3 is 14 residues. Germline assignment: CDR1 MGHRA and CDR2 YSYEKL. The gene calls are TRBV4-1 and TRBJ2-7; 7 nucleotides agree with TRBD1. The TCR originated in a woman aged 45-59 years in good health and CMV-seronegative. Specimen: PBMCs. Here the CDR3 reads CASSQGDSDYEQYF. In DNA, the CDR3 is TGCGCCAGCAGCCAAGGGGACAGCGACTACGAGCAGTACTTC.